The following is a T cell receptor beta chain sequence with its context. Its antigen is still unknown. Reverse transcription used roughly 0.45 to 1 ug RNA and random hexamers. Amplification of TCR beta CDR3 spanned 54 Vbeta and 13 Jbeta via immunoSEQ multiplex PCR. TCRdb re-derived calls from the immunoSEQ multiplex PCR reads in MiXCR, one entry per CDR3 protein. The sample holds 250,000 to 300,000 distinct CDR3 sequences, around nine tenths seen once. This specimen belongs to a study of CD8 T cells in Susac syndrome. Points from the study as a whole: The study acknowledged a relatively small number of individuals in its TCR sequencing and HLA analysis.

CDR1 LNHDA and CDR2 SQIVND come from the germline V gene (reference sequence). The CDR3 is 14 amino acids. V lost 3 bases and J lost 6, with 11 bases in between. From blood CD8+ and CD4+ T cells, TCR beta sequences were generated. TEMRA cells were FACS-enriched, while CD8+ and CD4+ T cells were negatively isolated. The sequence was obtained from a human donor with multiple sclerosis. Sample: CD8+ T cells from PBMCs. The rearrangement uses TRBV19 and TRBJ1-4; D is ambiguous. Written as DNA, the CDR3 is TGTGCCAGTAGTATGCGGTCGCGGGATGAAAAACTGTTTTTT. Amino acids: CASSMRSRDEKLFF.